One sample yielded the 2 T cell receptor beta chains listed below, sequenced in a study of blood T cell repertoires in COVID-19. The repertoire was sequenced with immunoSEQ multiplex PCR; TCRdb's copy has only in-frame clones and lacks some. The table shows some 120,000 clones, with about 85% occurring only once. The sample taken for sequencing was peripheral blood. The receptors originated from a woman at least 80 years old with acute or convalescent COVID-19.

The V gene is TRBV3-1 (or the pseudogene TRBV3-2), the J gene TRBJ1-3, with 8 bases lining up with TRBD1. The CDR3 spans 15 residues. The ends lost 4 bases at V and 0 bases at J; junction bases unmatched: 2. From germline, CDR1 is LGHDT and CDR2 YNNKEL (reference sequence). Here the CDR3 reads CASSLTGGSGNTIYF. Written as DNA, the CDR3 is TGTGCCAGCAGCCTCACAGGGGGCTCTGGAAACACCATATATTTT.

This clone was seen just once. The CDR3 region is CSASLSAGGGNTEAFF. CDR3 coding DNA: TGCAGTGCTAGTTTGAGTGCAGGGGGTGGAAACACTGAAGCTTTCTTT. This chain links TRBV20-1 with TRBJ1-1; TRBD1 matches 7 bases. J gave up 2 bases and V 3 bases, and 12 bases lay outside the gene matches. Looked up from germline, CDR1 is DFQATT and CDR2 is SNEGSKA (reference sequence). CDR3 length: 16 amino acids.